The rows below give T cell receptor beta chains drawn from one sample of a study of OX40 agonist ivuxolimab in advanced cancers. Assay: immunoSEQ multiplex PCR; the TCRdb copy retains only in-frame clones and omits some. The profile covers approximately 15,000 clones, with around 76% appearing a single time and about 30% taken by the ten largest. The sample was CD4+ or CD8+ T cells sorted from blood, taken in a trial of the OX40 agonist ivuxolimab. These receptors originate from an adult with an advanced solid tumor such as melanoma, head and neck, liver or kidney cancer. Each CDR3 is given with its conserved first and last residue. A D gene is named only where the DNA matches it firmly. Not every row has a clone size; where given, it reads once, few, many or a size class.

D: TRBD2; J: TRBJ2-7; size: .; V: TRBV4-1; DNA: TGCGCCAGCAGCCAAGGAACTAGCGGAAATCCCTACGAGCAGTACTTC; CDR3: CASSQGTSGNPYEQYF
D: TRBD2; J: TRBJ2-1; size: .; V: TRBV27; DNA: TGTGCCAGCAGAAAAAGCGGGACTAGCGTCTACAATGAGCAGTTCTTC; CDR3: CASRKSGTSVYNEQFF
D: .; J: TRBJ2-3; size: .; V: TRBV6-4; DNA: TGTGCCAGCAACGACCAGGAAGGAGATACGCAGTATTTT; CDR3: CASNDQEGDTQYF
D: TRBD2; J: TRBJ2-3; size: .; V: TRBV11-2; DNA: TGTGCCAGCAGCCCGGGACTAGCGGGAGTTGGTACAGATACGCAGTATTTT; CDR3: CASSPGLAGVGTDTQYF
D: TRBD2; J: TRBJ2-1; size: .; V: TRBV7-9; DNA: TGTGCCAGCAGCCCCCCCACTAGCGGGAGAAACAATGAGCAGTTCTTC; CDR3: CASSPPTSGRNNEQFF
D: .; J: TRBJ2-7; size: .; V: TRBV21-1; DNA: TGTGCCAGCAGCAAAAGCACTAGCGGGAGAACCTACGAGCAGTACTTC; CDR3: CASSKSTSGRTYEQYF
D: .; J: TRBJ2-7; size: once; V: TRBV19; DNA: TGTGCCAGTAGTATGACAAACACCTACGAGCAGTACTTC; CDR3: CASSMTNTYEQYF
D: .; J: TRBJ2-3; size: few; V: TRBV27; DNA: TGTGCCAGCGGAGGCGGGTGGGGCGGTGATACGCAGTATTTT; CDR3: CASGGGWGGDTQYF
D: TRBD1; J: TRBJ2-4; size: .; V: TRBV6-5; DNA: TGTGCCAGCAGCCCACAGGGGGCCAAAAACATTCAGTACTTC; CDR3: CASSPQGAKNIQYF
D: TRBD1; J: TRBJ2-1; size: .; V: TRBV11-3; DNA: TGTGCCAGCAGCGGGCAGGGGGCCTACAATGAGCAGTTCTTC; CDR3: CASSGQGAYNEQFF
D: .; J: TRBJ2-3; size: .; V: TRBV6-1; DNA: TGTGCCAGCAGTAGTTACACAGATACGCAGTATTTT; CDR3: CASSSYTDTQYF
D: TRBD1; J: TRBJ2-7; size: .; V: TRBV28; DNA: TGTGCCCTCACCCGGGACAGGGGTTACGAGCAGTACTTC; CDR3: CALTRDRGYEQYF
D: .; J: TRBJ2-1; size: .; V: TRBV6-4; DNA: TGTGCCAGCAGTGACGAGTGGGGACACTACAATGAGCAGTTCTTC; CDR3: CASSDEWGHYNEQFF
D: .; J: TRBJ1-5; size: once; V: TRBV19; DNA: TGTGCCAGTAGTCTTCCGGACGGCAATCAGCCCCAGCATTTT; CDR3: CASSLPDGNQPQHF
D: .; J: TRBJ1-1; size: .; V: TRBV6-1; DNA: TGTGCCAGCAGTGAAAGGGGGACATGGCCCACTGAAGCTTTCTTT; CDR3: CASSERGTWPTEAFF
D: .; J: TRBJ2-7; size: .; V: TRBV15; DNA: TGTGCCACCAGCGGGGTCACCTACGAGCAGTACTTC; CDR3: CATSGVTYEQYF
D: .; J: TRBJ1-5; size: .; V: TRBV4-3; DNA: TGCGCCAGCAGCCAAGTGGCGGTTCGGGATCAGCCCCAGCATTTT; CDR3: CASSQVAVRDQPQHF
D: .; J: TRBJ1-4; size: .; V: TRBV28; DNA: TGTGCCAGCAGTTTCTTTGCAACTAATGAAAAACTGTTTTTT; CDR3: CASSFFATNEKLFF
D: TRBD1; J: TRBJ2-5; size: .; V: TRBV7-9; DNA: TGTGCCAGCAGCTCCGGGACAGGGTTGGAGACCCAGTACTTC; CDR3: CASSSGTGLETQYF
D: .; J: TRBJ2-3; size: .; V: TRBV27; DNA: TGTGCCAGCAACTTCGGAGGGCCGGGGGATACGCAGTATTTT; CDR3: CASNFGGPGDTQYF
D: TRBD2; J: TRBJ2-1; size: .; V: TRBV7-9; DNA: TGTGCCAGCAGCAATCGACTAGCGGGAGGGAATGAGCAGTTCTTC; CDR3: CASSNRLAGGNEQFF